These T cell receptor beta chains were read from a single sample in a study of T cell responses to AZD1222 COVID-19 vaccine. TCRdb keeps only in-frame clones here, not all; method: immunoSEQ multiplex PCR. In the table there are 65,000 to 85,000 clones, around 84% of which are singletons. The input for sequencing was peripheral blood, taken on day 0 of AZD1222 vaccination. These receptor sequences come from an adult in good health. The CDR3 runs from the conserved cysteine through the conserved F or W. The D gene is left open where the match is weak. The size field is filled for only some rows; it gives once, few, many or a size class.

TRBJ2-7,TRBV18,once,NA,CASSPLSSYEQYF,TGTGCCAGCTCACCGCTGAGCTCCTACGAGCAGTACTTC
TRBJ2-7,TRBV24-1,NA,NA,CATSTGEGPREQYF,TGTGCCACCAGCACGGGAGAAGGTCCGCGCGAGCAGTACTTC
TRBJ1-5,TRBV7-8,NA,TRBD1,CASTRDRVFNQPQHF,TGTGCCAGCACCCGGGACAGGGTCTTCAATCAGCCCCAGCATTTT
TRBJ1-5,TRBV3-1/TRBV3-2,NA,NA,CASSLTSNQPQHF,TGTGCCAGCAGCCTAACAAGCAATCAGCCCCAGCATTTT
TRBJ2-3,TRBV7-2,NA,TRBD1,CASSLRTGGNTDTQYF,TGTGCCAGCAGCTTACGGACAGGGGGAAACACAGATACGCAGTATTTT
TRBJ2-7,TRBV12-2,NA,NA,CASRSYRGHCEQYF,TGTGCAAGTCGCTCCTACCGGGGACACTGCGAGCAGTACTTC
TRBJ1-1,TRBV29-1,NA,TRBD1,CSVQSRQGQLMNTEAFF,TGCAGCGTTCAGTCGAGACAGGGGCAACTCATGAACACTGAAGCTTTCTTT
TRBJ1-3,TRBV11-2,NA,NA,CASSFSGDRGNTIYF,TGTGCCAGCAGCTTTTCAGGGGATCGTGGAAACACCATATATTTT
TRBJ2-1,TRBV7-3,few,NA,CASSLSQDNEQFF,TGTGCCAGCAGCTTGAGTCAGGACAATGAGCAGTTCTTC
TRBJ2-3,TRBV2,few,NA,CASRLASGTDTQYF,TGTGCCAGCAGATTAGCGTCCGGCACAGATACGCAGTATTTT
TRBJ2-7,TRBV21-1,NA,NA,CASSKTSADYEQYF,TGTGCCAGCAGCAAGACTAGCGCGGACTACGAGCAGTACTTC
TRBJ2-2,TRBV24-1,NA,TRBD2,CATSDYRSGTNTGELFF,TGTGCCACCAGTGATTACCGTAGCGGGACGAACACCGGGGAGCTGTTTTTT
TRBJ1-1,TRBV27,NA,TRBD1,CASRRQGMTPEAFF,TGTGCCAGCAGGAGACAGGGAATGACCCCTGAAGCTTTCTTT
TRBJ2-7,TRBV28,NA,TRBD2,CASRSPGLAGGGSAYEQYF,TGTGCCAGCAGGTCTCCGGGACTAGCGGGAGGAGGTAGTGCCTACGAGCAGTACTTC
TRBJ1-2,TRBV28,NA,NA,CASSSPRGADYGYTF,TGTGCCAGCAGTTCCCCCCGGGGTGCGGACTATGGCTACACCTTC
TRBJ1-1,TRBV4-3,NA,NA,CASSHLRGPTAFF,TGCGCCAGCAGCCACTTAAGGGGCCCCACCGCTTTCTTT
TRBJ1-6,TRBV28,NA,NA,CASSLEGSNSPLHF,TGTGCCAGCAGTTTAGAGGGAAGTAATTCACCCCTCCACTTT
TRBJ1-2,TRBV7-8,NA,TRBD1,CASSAKLDRLGYTF,TGTGCCAGCAGCGCCAAATTGGACAGGCTTGGCTACACCTTC
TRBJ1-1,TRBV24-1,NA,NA,CATREGQNTEAFF,TGTGCCACCAGGGAGGGACAGAACACTGAAGCTTTCTTT
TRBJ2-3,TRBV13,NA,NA,CASSLDTDYTDTQYF,TGTGCCAGCAGCTTAGACACGGATTACACAGATACGCAGTATTTT
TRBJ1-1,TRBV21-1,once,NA,CASSPRKSNMNTEAFF,TGTGCCAGCAGTCCTCGAAAGTCGAACATGAACACTGAAGCTTTCTTT
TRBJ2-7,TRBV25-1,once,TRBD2,CASSETSGSHIGEQYF,TGTGCCAGCAGTGAGACTAGCGGGTCCCACATAGGCGAGCAGTACTTC
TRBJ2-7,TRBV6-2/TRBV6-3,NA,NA,CASSSRSYEQYF,TGTGCCAGCAGTTCCCGTTCCTACGAGCAGTACTTC
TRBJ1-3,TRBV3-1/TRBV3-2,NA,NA,CASSKTGVIPGNTIYF,TGTGCCAGCTCAAAAACGGGGGTAATCCCTGGAAACACCATATATTTT
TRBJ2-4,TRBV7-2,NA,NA,CASSFGLSLAKNIQYF,TGTGCCAGCAGCTTCGGACTTTCTCTAGCCAAAAACATTCAGTACTTC
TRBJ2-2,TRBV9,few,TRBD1,CASSVGTVGTGELFF,TGTGCCAGCAGCGTCGGGACAGTCGGCACCGGGGAGCTGTTTTTT
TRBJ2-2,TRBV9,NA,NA,CASSVASSGTGELFF,TGTGCCAGCAGCGTAGCTTCAAGCGGCACCGGGGAGCTGTTTTTT
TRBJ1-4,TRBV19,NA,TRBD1,CASSTGTEAFGGLFF,TGTGCCAGTAGTACCGGGACAGAGGCATTTGGTGGGCTGTTTTTT
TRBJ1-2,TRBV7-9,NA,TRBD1,CASSLADRASGYTF,TGTGCCAGCAGCTTAGCAGACAGGGCGTCTGGCTACACCTTC
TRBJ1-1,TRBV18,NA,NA,CASSPLGRGAKNTEAFF,TGTGCCAGCTCACCACTTGGTAGGGGGGCGAAGAACACTGAAGCTTTCTTT
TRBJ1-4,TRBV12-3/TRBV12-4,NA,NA,CASTDIGKLFF,TGTGCCAGCACCGATATTGGAAAACTGTTTTTT
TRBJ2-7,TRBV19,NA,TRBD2,CASSIEVWQREASYEQYF,TGTGCCAGTAGTATAGAGGTGTGGCAGCGGGAGGCCTCCTACGAGCAGTACTTC
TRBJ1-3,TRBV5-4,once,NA,CASSLDRVDSGNTIYF,TGTGCCAGCAGCTTGGACAGGGTGGACTCTGGAAACACCATATATTTT
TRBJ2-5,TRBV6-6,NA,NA,CASSYRAGRETQYF,TGTGCCAGCAGTTATCGGGCAGGGCGGGAGACCCAGTACTTC
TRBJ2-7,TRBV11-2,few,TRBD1,CASSLRTGNTYEQYF,TGTGCCAGCAGCTTACGGACAGGGAATACCTACGAGCAGTACTTC
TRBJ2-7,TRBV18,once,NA,CASSPRTVAYEQYF,TGTGCCAGCTCACCTCGGACGGTTGCCTACGAGCAGTACTTC
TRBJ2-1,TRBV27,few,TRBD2,CASTDRTSLNNEQFF,TGTGCCAGCACCGATCGGACTAGTTTAAACAATGAGCAGTTCTTC
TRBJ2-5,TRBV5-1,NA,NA,CASSFRSQETQYF,TGCGCCAGCAGCTTCAGAAGTCAAGAGACCCAGTACTTC
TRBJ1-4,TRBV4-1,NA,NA,CASSRGPNEKLFF,TGCGCCAGCAGCAGGGGCCCTAATGAAAAACTGTTTTTT
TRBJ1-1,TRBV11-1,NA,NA,CASSFKGNTEAFF,TGTGCCAGCAGCTTTAAAGGGAACACTGAAGCTTTCTTT
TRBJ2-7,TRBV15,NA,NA,CATSRALGDEQYF,TGTGCCACCAGCAGAGCGCTGGGGGACGAGCAGTACTTC
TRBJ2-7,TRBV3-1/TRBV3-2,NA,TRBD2,CASSQDLAGAVDSYEQYF,TGTGCCAGCAGCCAAGATTTAGCGGGGGCGGTAGACTCCTACGAGCAGTACTTC
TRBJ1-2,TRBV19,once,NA,CASRGQVNYGYTF,TGTGCCAGTAGGGGACAAGTTAACTATGGCTACACCTTC
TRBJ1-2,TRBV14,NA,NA,CASSQVRSYGYTF,TGTGCCAGCAGCCAGGTCCGTTCCTATGGCTACACCTTC
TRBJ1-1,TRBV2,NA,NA,CASSVPGNTEAFF,TGTGCCAGCAGTGTTCCAGGGAACACTGAAGCTTTCTTT
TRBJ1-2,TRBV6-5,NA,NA,CASSYSGRRTYGYTF,TGTGCCAGCAGTTACTCGGGGAGGAGGACCTATGGCTACACCTTC
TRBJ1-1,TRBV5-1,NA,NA,CASSLAGTQATEAFF,TGCGCCAGCAGCTTGGCCGGGACTCAAGCTACTGAAGCTTTCTTT
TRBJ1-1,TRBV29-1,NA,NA,CSVGTEAFF,TGCAGCGTTGGTACTGAAGCTTTCTTT
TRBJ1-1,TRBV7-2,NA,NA,CASTLPQVTMNTEAFF,TGTGCCAGCACCCTCCCGCAGGTTACCATGAACACTGAAGCTTTCTTT
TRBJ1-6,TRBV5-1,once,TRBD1,CASSLEGQKNNSPLHF,TGCGCCAGCAGCTTGGAGGGACAGAAGAATAATTCACCCCTCCACTTT
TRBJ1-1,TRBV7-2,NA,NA,CASSLAGGETEAFF,TGTGCCAGCAGCTTAGCCGGGGGGGAAACTGAAGCTTTCTTT
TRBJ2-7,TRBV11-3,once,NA,CASSEDTGNEQYF,TGTGCCAGCAGCGAAGATACAGGGAACGAGCAGTACTTC
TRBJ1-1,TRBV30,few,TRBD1,CAWSVYRTGHGAEAFF,TGTGCCTGGAGTGTATACAGGACAGGTCATGGAGCTGAAGCTTTCTTT
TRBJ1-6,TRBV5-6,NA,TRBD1,CASSGDSYNSPLHF,TGTGCCAGCAGCGGGGACAGTTATAATTCACCCCTCCACTTT